This T cell receptor beta chain derives from a study of shared clonotypes between healthy human individuals. Study observations and caveats: Naive CD4 clonotypes overlapped across a handful of donors at roughly 5%.

Donors were healthy HIV-negative adults without recently reported acute infections or vaccinations. CD4+ cells were split into CD45RA+ naive and CD45RA-negative memory subsets. Assay used: immunoSEQ multiplex PCR; TCRdb lists only in-frame clones, some missing. The data hold 230,000 or so clones, with approximately 65% observed a single time. This CDR3 has 14 amino acids. Germline V gene lookup returns CDR1 LGHNA and CDR2 YSLEER. The V end was cut by 3 bases, the J end by 4 bases, with 12 bases between. Details on this clone: Its matching antigen is unknown.

The chain recombines TRBV4-3 with TRBJ1-2; tentatively, D is TRBD1 (5 bases). The specimen was memory CD4+ T cells sorted from blood. The sample's subset: CD45RA-negative fraction. This clonotype originated in a man aged 25 to 45 in good health. This CDR3 is CASSHQGRSYGYTF. In DNA form, the CDR3 reads TGCGCCAGCAGCCACCAGGGACGGAGCTATGGCTACACCTTC.